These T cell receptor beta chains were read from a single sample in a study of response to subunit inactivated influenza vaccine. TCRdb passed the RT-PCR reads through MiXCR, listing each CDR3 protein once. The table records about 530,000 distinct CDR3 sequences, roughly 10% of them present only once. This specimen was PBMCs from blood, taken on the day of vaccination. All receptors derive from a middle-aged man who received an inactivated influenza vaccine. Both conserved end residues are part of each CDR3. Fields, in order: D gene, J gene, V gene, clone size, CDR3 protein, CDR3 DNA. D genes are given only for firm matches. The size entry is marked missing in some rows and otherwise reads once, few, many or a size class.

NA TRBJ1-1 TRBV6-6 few CATRRGLGTEAFF TGTGCCACCAGAAGGGGCCTGGGAACTGAAGCTTTCTTT
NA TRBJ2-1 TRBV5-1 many CASSPIAGVNEQFF TGCGCCAGCAGCCCCATTGCAGGGGTCAATGAGCAGTTCTTC
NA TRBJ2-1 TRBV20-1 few CSARDWDRTYNEQFF TGCAGTGCTAGAGATTGGGATAGAACCTACAATGAGCAGTTCTTC
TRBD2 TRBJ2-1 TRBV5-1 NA CASSLGIGGAYNEQFF TGCGCCAGCAGCTTAGGTATCGGGGGGGCCTACAATGAGCAGTTCTTC
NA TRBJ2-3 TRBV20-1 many CSARPSTDTQYF TGCAGTGCTAGGCCTAGCACAGATACGCAGTATTTT
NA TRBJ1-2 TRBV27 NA CASSFHRDGYGYTF TGTGCCAGCAGTTTCCACAGGGATGGCTATGGCTACACCTTC
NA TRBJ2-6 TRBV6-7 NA CAISSRRTVGSGANVLTF TGTGCCATCAGTTCTCGTCGGACAGTGGGCTCTGGGGCCAACGTCCTGACTTTC
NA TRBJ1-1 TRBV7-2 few CASSLERGLGTEAFF TGTGCCAGCAGCTTAGAGCGGGGCCTGGGCACTGAAGCTTTCTTT
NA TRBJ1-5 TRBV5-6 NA CASSSLGPGTPQHF TGTGCCAGCAGCTCCCTCGGGCCGGGGACGCCCCAGCATTTT
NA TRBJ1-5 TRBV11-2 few CASSLDGAYSQPQHF TGTGCCAGCAGCTTAGATGGGGCCTACAGTCAGCCCCAGCATTTT
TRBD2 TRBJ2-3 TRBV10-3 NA CAISVGRGGLSDTQYF TGTGCCATCAGTGTGGGGCGGGGGGGCCTCTCAGATACGCAGTATTTT
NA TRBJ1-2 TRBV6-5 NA CASSYSFPGGLMDGYTF TGTGCCAGCAGTTACTCGTTTCCGGGGGGCTTAATGGACGGCTACACCTTC
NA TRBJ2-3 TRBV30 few CAWTLMEGETQYF TGTGCCTGGACTCTCATGGAGGGAGAAACGCAGTATTTT
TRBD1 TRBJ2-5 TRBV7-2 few CASSQNRGYQETQYF TGTGCCAGCAGCCAAAACAGGGGGTACCAAGAGACCCAGTACTTC
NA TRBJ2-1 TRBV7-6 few CASSRIGGGSLYNEQFF TGTGCCAGCAGCCGGATCGGAGGGGGTTCCCTCTACAATGAGCAGTTCTTC
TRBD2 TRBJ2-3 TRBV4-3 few CASSPSTSGSAGTQYF TGCGCCAGCAGCCCGTCGACTAGCGGGAGCGCGGGTACGCAGTATTTT
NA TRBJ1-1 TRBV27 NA CASRPRGRTEAFF TGTGCCAGCAGACCCAGGGGTAGGACTGAAGCTTTCTTT
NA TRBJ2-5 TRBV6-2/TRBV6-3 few CASMLAETQYF TGTGCCAGCATGCTAGCAGAGACCCAGTACTTC
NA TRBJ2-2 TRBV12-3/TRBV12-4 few CASIRASQNTGELFF TGTGCCAGCATTCGGGCTAGCCAGAACACCGGGGAGCTGTTTTTT
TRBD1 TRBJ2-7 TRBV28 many CASSYTGQGNHEQYF TGTGCCAGCAGCTACACGGGACAGGGGAACCACGAGCAGTACTTC
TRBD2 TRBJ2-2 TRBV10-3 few CAISAFLFAGVNTGELFF TGTGCCATCAGTGCGTTCTTATTTGCGGGGGTGAACACCGGGGAGCTGTTTTTT
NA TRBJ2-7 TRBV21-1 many CASTRTYEQYF TGTGCCAGCACCCGAACCTACGAGCAGTACTTC
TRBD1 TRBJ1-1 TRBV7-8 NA CASSFGQGGSEAFF TGTGCCAGCAGCTTTGGACAGGGGGGATCTGAAGCTTTCTTT
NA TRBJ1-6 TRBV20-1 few CSAAPMGDSPLHF TGCAGTGCTGCCCCCATGGGGGATTCACCCCTCCACTTT
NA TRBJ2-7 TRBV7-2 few CASSQESGAAYEQYF TGTGCCAGCAGTCAAGAAAGCGGTGCCGCCTACGAGCAGTACTTC
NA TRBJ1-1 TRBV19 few CASSRFGVNTEAFF TGTGCCAGTAGTAGGTTCGGGGTGAACACTGAAGCTTTCTTT
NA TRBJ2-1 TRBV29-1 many CSVEEVTGEEQFF TGCAGCGTTGAAGAAGTCACGGGGGAGGAGCAGTTCTTC
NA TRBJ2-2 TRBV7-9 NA CASSNRAPTGELFF TGTGCCAGCAGTAACCGGGCCCCCACCGGGGAGCTGTTTTTT
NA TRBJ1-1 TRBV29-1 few CSAQGQDTEAFF TGCAGCGCCCAGGGTCAGGACACTGAAGCTTTCTTT
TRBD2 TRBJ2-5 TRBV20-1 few CSAPTSGSQETQYF TGCAGTGCCCCGACTAGCGGGAGCCAAGAGACCCAGTACTTC
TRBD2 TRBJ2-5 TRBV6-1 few CASSEVTAGGRETQYF TGTGCCAGCAGTGAAGTTACAGCGGGAGGGCGGGAGACCCAGTACTTC
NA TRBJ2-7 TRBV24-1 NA CATSDARRSEQYF TGTGCCACCAGTGACGCTAGGCGGTCCGAGCAGTACTTC
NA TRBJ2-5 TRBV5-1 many CASSLVPPGLSGSLQETQYF TGCGCCAGCAGCTTGGTCCCCCCCGGCTTGAGCGGAAGTCTCCAAGAGACCCAGTACTTC
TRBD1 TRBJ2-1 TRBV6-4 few CASSATGVYNEQFF TGTGCCAGCAGTGCCACAGGGGTCTACAATGAGCAGTTCTTC
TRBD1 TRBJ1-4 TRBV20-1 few CSAPDRERSEKLFF TGCAGTGCCCCCGACAGGGAAAGGAGCGAAAAACTGTTTTTT
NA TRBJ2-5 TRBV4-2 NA CASSQGAEQETQYF TGTGCCAGCAGCCAAGGTGCGGAACAAGAGACCCAGTACTTC
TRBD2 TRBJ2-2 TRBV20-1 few CSARDVLAGLLGGELFF TGCAGTGCTAGAGATGTCCTAGCGGGACTCTTGGGCGGGGAGCTGTTTTTT
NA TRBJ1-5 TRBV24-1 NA CATSVSGPYQPQHF TGTGCCACCAGTGTTTCAGGACCATATCAGCCCCAGCATTTT
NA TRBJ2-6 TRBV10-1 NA CASRGRRSGANVLTF TGCGCCAGCAGAGGACGCCGCTCTGGGGCCAACGTCCTGACTTTC
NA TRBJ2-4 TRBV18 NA CASSPPTSKNIQYF TGTGCCAGCTCACCACCGACTAGCAAAAACATTCAGTACTTC
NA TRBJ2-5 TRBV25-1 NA CASSKGLRQETQYF TGTGCCTCCTCAAAGGGACTTCGACAAGAGACCCAGTACTTC
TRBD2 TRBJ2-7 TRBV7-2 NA CASSLSSGRISYEQYF TGTGCCAGCAGCTTATCTAGCGGGAGAATCTCCTACGAGCAGTACTTC
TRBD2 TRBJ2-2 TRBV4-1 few CASSHQGGGARTGELFF TGCGCCAGCAGCCACCAAGGCGGGGGGGCAAGGACCGGGGAGCTGTTTTTT
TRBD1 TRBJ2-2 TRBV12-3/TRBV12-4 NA CASTPQTGVPGELFF TGTGCCAGCACCCCACAGACAGGGGTCCCCGGGGAGCTGTTTTTT
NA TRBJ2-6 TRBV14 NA CASSQVVGANVLTF TGTGCCAGCAGCCAAGTTGTTGGGGCCAACGTCCTGACTTTC
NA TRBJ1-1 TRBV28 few CASSPDWDTEAFF TGTGCCAGCAGCCCCGACTGGGACACTGAAGCTTTCTTT
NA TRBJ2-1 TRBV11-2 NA CASSPGIGGYNEQFF TGTGCCAGCAGCCCCGGGATCGGCGGATACAATGAGCAGTTCTTC
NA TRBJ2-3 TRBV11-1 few CASSLDAGADTQYF TGTGCCAGCAGCTTAGATGCAGGGGCGGATACGCAGTATTTT
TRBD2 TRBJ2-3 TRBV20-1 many CSARDPGTRGFSAQYF TGCAGTGCTAGGGATCCCGGGACTAGAGGGTTCTCTGCGCAGTATTTT
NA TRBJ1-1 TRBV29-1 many CSAGGAGAPNTEAFF TGCAGCGCCGGGGGGGCAGGGGCCCCGAACACTGAAGCTTTCTTT
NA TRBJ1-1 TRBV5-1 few CASSQGLLMNTEAFF TGCGCCAGCAGCCAGGGTCTACTAATGAACACTGAAGCTTTCTTT
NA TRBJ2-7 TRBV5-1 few CASSLVWGPYEQYF TGCGCCAGCAGCCTGGTTTGGGGGCCCTACGAGCAGTACTTC
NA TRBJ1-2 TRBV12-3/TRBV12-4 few CASSLGAQDGYTF TGTGCCAGCAGTTTAGGGGCACAAGATGGCTACACCTTC
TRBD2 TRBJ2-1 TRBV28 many CASSFGLAGGRSYNEQFF TGTGCCAGCAGTTTCGGACTAGCGGGAGGGCGGTCCTACAATGAGCAGTTCTTC
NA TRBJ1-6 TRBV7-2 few CASSLEGGSYNSPLHF TGTGCCAGCAGCTTAGAGGGTGGCTCCTATAATTCACCCCTCCACTTT
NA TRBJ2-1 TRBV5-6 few CASSSRGSTRLGQFF TGTGCCAGCAGCTCAAGGGGATCTACAAGGTTAGGGCAGTTCTTC
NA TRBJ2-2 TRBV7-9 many CAIRTANTGELFF TGTGCCATTAGGACAGCGAACACCGGGGAGCTGTTTTTT
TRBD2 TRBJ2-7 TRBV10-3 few CAISELAGGREQYF TGTGCCATCAGTGAGCTTGCGGGAGGGCGCGAGCAGTACTTC